This passage covers 20 T cell receptor beta chains from one sample sequenced in a study of T cells in pancreatic ductal adenocarcinoma. The table came from immunoSEQ multiplex PCR; TCRdb's copy has only in-frame clones and leaves some out. The sample lists tens of thousands of clones; just over 90% were seen once. Selected pancreatic ductal adenocarcinoma patients had undergone surgery without neoadjuvant therapy. Sequencing input: PBMCs. The receptors here all came from a human donor with pancreatic ductal adenocarcinoma.

The gene calls are TRBV5-1 and TRBJ2-2; 8 bases align to TRBD2. The CDR3 is 15 residues long. The ends lost 3 bases at V and 6 bases at J; junction bases unmatched: 7. Looked up from germline, CDR1 is SGHRS and CDR2 is YFSETQ. This CDR3 reads CASSSSGGDPGELFF. DNA of the CDR3: TGCGCCAGCAGCTCGTCGGGGGGGGATCCCGGGGAGCTGTTTTTT.

The chain is built from TRBV6-5 and TRBJ2-1; D might be TRBD2 (5 bases). This CDR3 comprises 13 residues. V was clipped by 7 bases and J by 12 bases, with 19 bases between them. Per germline, CDR1 MNHEY and CDR2 SVGAGI. CDR3 sequence: CASTPGGSEGQFF. The DNA of the CDR3 is TGTGCCAGCACCCCCGGAGGCTCCGAGGGGCAGTTCTTC.

The V gene is TRBV11-3, the J gene TRBJ2-1, with D perhaps TRBD1 (5 bases). Deletions cut 1 base from V and 5 bases from J, with 15 bases between. The CDR3 is made up of 16 amino acids. The V gene's germline CDR1 is SGHNT and CDR2 YENEEA. The CDR3 region has the DNA TGTGCCAGCAGCTTAGCTTTGCGATCAGGGAACAATGAGCAGTTCTTC. Translating gives CASSLALRSGNNEQFF.

The chain recombines TRBV27 with TRBJ2-5; no clear D. V shed 3 bases and J shed 5 bases, with 10 bases lying between them. The CDR3 is 13 amino acids. In germline, CDR1 is MNHEY, CDR2 SMNVEV (reference sequence). The DNA for the CDR3 is TGTGCCAGCAGTTTTTCTAGACGGGAGACCCAGTACTTC. Amino acids: CASSFSRRETQYF.

The chain joins TRBV6-5 to TRBJ2-1, with D possibly TRBD1 on 5 matching bases. CDR3 length: 13 amino acids. Looked up from germline, CDR1 is MNHEY and CDR2 is SVGAGI. The V end was cut by 2 bases, the J end by 9 bases, with 11 bases between. The CDR3 DNA reads as TGTGCCAGCAGTTACGAACCCCAGGGTGAGCAGTTCTTC. This sequence encodes CASSYEPQGEQFF.

The chain uses TRBV7-9 and TRBJ2-7; 13 nucleotides match TRBD2. V trimming: 5 bases; J trimming: 2 bases; junction bases outside the gene matches: 3. Germline CDR1 is SEHNR and CDR2 is FQNEAQ (reference sequence). The CDR3 contains 15 residues. The CDR3 sequence is CASSSGTSGTYEQYF. The CDR3 DNA sequence: TGTGCCAGCAGCAGTGGGACTAGCGGGACCTACGAGCAGTACTTC. The full variable domain, with the rest looked up from reference TRBV7-9 and TRBJ2-7, is DTGVSQNPRHKITKRGQNVTFRCDPISEHNRLYWYRQTLGQGPEFLTYFQNEAQLEKSRLLSDRFSAERPKGSFSTLEIQRTEQGDSAMYLCASSSGTSGTYEQYFGPGTRLTVT.

This clone was seen a handful of times. The chain joins TRBV19 to TRBJ1-5; 8 nucleotides match TRBD1. J gave up 5 bases and V 2 bases, and 2 bases lay outside the gene matches. CDR1 LNHDA and CDR2 SQIVND come from the germline V gene (reference sequence). This CDR3 has 14 amino acids. CDR3 sequence (DNA): TGTGCCAGTAGTATAATGACAGGGGATCAGCCCCAGCATTTT. Protein: CASSIMTGDQPQHF.

The genes are TRBV9 and TRBJ2-5; possibly TRBD1 or TRBD2 for D (5 bases each). V lost 0 bases and J lost 1, with 10 bases in between. The germline gives CDR1 SGDLS, CDR2 YYNGEE. This CDR3 is built from 15 residues. The CDR3 is CASSVGGSPQETQYF. The CDR3 DNA reads TGTGCCAGCAGCGTAGGGGGGAGCCCCCAAGAGACCCAGTACTTC.

J is TRBJ2-3 and V is TRBV13; tentative D call: TRBD1 (7 bases). Deletions cut 3 bases from V and 2 bases from J, with 12 bases between. There are 15 residues in the CDR3. Germline CDR1 PRHDT, CDR2 FYEKMQ (reference sequence). The CDR3: CASSFQGGVTDTQYF. The CDR3 DNA sequence: TGTGCCAGCAGCTTCCAGGGGGGCGTCACAGATACGCAGTATTTT.

The chain links TRBV29-1 to TRBJ2-5; D may be TRBD2 (5 bases). V was clipped by 7 bases and J by 4 bases, with 13 bases between them. The CDR3 covers 12 residues. Germline loops: CDR1 SQVTM, CDR2 ANQGSEA. Written as DNA, the CDR3 is TGCAGCGCTGCACGGGCGGGAGAGACCCAGTACTTC. Translating gives CSAARAGETQYF.

The genes are TRBV11-2 and TRBJ2-5; a possible D gene is TRBD2 (5 bases). Germline CDR1 SGHAT, CDR2 FQNNGV. CDR3 length: 14 residues. Trimming shortened V by 5 bases and J by 3 bases, and 13 bases separated the two germline ends. The CDR3 is CASSPSDLEETQYF. Written as DNA, the CDR3 is TGTGCCAGCAGCCCGTCGGACTTAGAAGAGACCCAGTACTTC.

The chain uses TRBV2 and TRBJ2-5; tentative D call: TRBD2 (7 bases). The germline CDR1 and CDR2 sequences are SNHLY and FYNNEI. V gave up 4 bases and J gave up 5 bases, with 14 bases separating them. CDR3 length: 14 residues. In DNA, the CDR3 is TGTGCCAGCAGTGTGCAACAGGGAGGGGAGACCCAGTACTTC. It is translated as CASSVQQGGETQYF.

The chain couples TRBV6-6 to TRBJ1-2, with D unclear. The CDR3 spans 15 residues. V lost 4 bases, J lost 3 bases, and 15 bases lay in between. Germline loops: CDR1 MNHNY, CDR2 SVGAGI (reference sequence). In DNA, the CDR3 is TGTGCCAGCAGTTCCACCACGGCAACTTACTATGGCTACACCTTC. Protein: CASSSTTATYYGYTF.

The J gene is TRBJ1-2, the V gene TRBV4-1; no definite D call. Trimming left V 4 bases short and J 3 bases short, with 24 bases between. Germline-derived CDR1 and CDR2 are MGHRA and YSYEKL. The length of the CDR3 is 18 residues. CDR3 DNA: TGCGCCAGCAGCCGCTTCCCGATGACATTCCCACCCCACTATGGCTACACCTTC. Encoded protein: CASSRFPMTFPPHYGYTF.

This rearrangement joins TRBV7-2 to TRBJ2-1, with 11 bases matching TRBD2. Germline V gene lookup returns CDR1 SGHTA and CDR2 FQGNSA. The length of the CDR3 is 15 residues. The V gene end was trimmed by 3 bases and the J gene end by 7 bases; junction bases not matched to a gene: 5. In DNA form, the CDR3 reads TGTGCCAGCAGCTTTAGCGGGAGGGCCCCTAATGAGCAGTTCTTC. It specifies CASSFSGRAPNEQFF. Full variable domain (outside the CDR3, taken from reference TRBV7-2 and TRBJ2-1): GAGVSQSPSNKVTEKGKDVELRCDPISGHTALYWYRQSLGQGLEFLIYFQGNSAPDKSGLPSDRFSAERTGGSVSTLTIQRTQQEDSAVYLCASSFSGRAPNEQFFGPGTRLTVL.

The chain has TRBV9 and TRBJ2-7; 10 positions match TRBD2. In germline, CDR1 is SGDLS, CDR2 YYNGEE. This CDR3 has 17 residues. Trimming cost V 4 bases and J 3 bases; bases outside gene matches: 13. The CDR3 here is CASSPGTASGGYYEQYF. The DNA for the CDR3 is TGTGCCAGCAGCCCCGGGACAGCTAGCGGGGGTTACTACGAGCAGTACTTC. Using reference TRBV9 and TRBJ2-7 for the parts outside the CDR3, the full variable domain is DSGVTQTPKHLITATGQRVTLRCSPRSGDLSVYWYQQSLDQGLQFLIQYYNGEERAKGNILERFSAQQFPDLHSELNLSSLELGDSALYFCASSPGTASGGYYEQYFGPGTRLTVT.

The chain combines TRBV5-1 with TRBJ2-7; 8 bases fit TRBD1. The CDR3 totals 13 residues. V was clipped by 7 bases and J by 1 base; unmatched bases: 4. Germline CDR1 is SGHRS and CDR2 is YFSETQ. The CDR3 region is CASATGGSYEQYF. CDR3 sequence (DNA): TGCGCCAGCGCAACAGGGGGGTCCTACGAGCAGTACTTC.

The chain combines TRBV27 with TRBJ1-1, with TRBD1 as a possible D gene (5 bases). Germline values: CDR1 MNHEY, CDR2 SMNVEV (reference sequence). V was trimmed by 7 bases and J by 7 bases, leaving 16 bases between them. This CDR3 region has 13 residues. CDR3 in DNA: TGTGCCAGCACCCCGTGGGGGGGTGGTGAAGCTTTCTTT. This gives the protein CASTPWGGGEAFF.

The rearrangement links TRBV11-3 to TRBJ2-1, with D perhaps TRBD2 (5 bases). Trimming pared 5 bases from V and 5 bases from J, leaving 10 bases between. This CDR3 spans 13 amino acids. CDR1 and CDR2 (germline): SGHNT, YENEEA. The DNA of the CDR3 is TGTGCCAGCAGCGTGGACTCTCACAATGAGCAGTTCTTC. It specifies CASSVDSHNEQFF.

The genes are TRBV4-2 and TRBJ2-5; D call uncertain. The germline CDR1 and CDR2 sequences are LGHNA and YNFKEQ. Trimming took off 3 bases at V and 1 base at J, with 9 bases between the two ends. CDR3 length: 14 residues. CDR3 in amino acids: CASSQSDLQETQYF. The CDR3, as DNA: TGTGCCAGCAGCCAGTCGGACCTCCAAGAGACCCAGTACTTC.